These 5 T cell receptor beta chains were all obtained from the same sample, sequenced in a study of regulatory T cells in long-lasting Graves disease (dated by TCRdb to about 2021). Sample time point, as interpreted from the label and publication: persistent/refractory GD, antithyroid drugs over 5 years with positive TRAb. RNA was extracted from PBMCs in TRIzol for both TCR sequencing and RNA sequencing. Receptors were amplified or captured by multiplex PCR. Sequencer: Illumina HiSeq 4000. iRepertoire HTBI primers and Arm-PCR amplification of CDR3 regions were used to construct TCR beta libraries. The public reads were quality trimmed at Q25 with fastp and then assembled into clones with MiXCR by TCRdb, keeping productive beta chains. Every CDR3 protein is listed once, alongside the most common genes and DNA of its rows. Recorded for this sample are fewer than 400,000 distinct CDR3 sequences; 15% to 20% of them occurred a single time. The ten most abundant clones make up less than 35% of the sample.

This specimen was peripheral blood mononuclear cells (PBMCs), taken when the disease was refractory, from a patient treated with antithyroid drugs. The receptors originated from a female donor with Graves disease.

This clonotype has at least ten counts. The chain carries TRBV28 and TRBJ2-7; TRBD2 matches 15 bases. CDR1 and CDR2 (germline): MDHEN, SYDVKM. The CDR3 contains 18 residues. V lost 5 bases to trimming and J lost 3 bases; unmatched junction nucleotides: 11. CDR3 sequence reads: CASSRGLAGGPSIYEQYF. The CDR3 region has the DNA TGTGCCAGCAGTCGGGGACTAGCGGGAGGCCCCTCTATCTACGAGCAGTACTTC.

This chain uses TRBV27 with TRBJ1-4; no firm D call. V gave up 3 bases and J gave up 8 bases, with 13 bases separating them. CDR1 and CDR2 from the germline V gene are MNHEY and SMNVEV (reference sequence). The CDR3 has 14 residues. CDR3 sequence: CASSFRHSGEKLFF. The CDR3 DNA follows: TGTGCCAGCAGTTTTCGGCATTCCGGCGAAAAACTGTTTTTT.

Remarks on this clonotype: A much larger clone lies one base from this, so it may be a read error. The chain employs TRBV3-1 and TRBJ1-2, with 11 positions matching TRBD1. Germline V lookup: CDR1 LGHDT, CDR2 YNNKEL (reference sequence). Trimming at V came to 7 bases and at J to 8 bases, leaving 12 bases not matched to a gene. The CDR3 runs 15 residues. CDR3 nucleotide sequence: TGTGCCAGCAACCGATCCGGACAGGGGGCAGGAGGCTACACCTTC. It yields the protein CASNRSGQGAGGYTF.

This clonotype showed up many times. The CDR3 coding sequence is TGTGCCAGCAGTGAGCGGGAAGGGTATGGCTACACCTTC. Translation: CASSEREGYGYTF. The chain joins TRBV6-1 to TRBJ1-2; D not certain. CDR1 and CDR2 from the germline V gene are MNHNS and SASEGT. The CDR3 extends over 13 amino acids. The V gene lost 3 bases and the J gene lost 5 bases, with 10 bases spanning the gap.

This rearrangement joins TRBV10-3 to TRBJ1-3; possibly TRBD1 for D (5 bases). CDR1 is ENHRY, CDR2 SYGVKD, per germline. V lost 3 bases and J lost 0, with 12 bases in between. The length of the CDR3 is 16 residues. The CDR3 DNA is TGTGCCATCAGTGACCCCGGGACGGACTCTGGAAACACCATATATTTT. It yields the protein CAISDPGTDSGNTIYF.